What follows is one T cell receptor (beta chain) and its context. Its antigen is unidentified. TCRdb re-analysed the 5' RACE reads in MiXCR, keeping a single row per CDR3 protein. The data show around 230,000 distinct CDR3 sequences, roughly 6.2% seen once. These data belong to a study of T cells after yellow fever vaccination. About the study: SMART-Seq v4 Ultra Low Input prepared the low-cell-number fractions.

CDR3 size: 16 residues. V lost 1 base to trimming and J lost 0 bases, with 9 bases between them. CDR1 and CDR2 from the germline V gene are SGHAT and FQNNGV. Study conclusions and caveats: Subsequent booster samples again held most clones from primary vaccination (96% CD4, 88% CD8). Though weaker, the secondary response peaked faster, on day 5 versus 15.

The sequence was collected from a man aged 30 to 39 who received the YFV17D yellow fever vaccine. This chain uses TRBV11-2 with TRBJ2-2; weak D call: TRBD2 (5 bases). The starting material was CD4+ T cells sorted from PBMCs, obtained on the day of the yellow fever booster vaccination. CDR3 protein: CASSLGPGTNTGELFF. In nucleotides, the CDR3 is TGTGCCAGCAGCTTAGGGCCGGGGACGAACACCGGGGAGCTGTTTTTT.